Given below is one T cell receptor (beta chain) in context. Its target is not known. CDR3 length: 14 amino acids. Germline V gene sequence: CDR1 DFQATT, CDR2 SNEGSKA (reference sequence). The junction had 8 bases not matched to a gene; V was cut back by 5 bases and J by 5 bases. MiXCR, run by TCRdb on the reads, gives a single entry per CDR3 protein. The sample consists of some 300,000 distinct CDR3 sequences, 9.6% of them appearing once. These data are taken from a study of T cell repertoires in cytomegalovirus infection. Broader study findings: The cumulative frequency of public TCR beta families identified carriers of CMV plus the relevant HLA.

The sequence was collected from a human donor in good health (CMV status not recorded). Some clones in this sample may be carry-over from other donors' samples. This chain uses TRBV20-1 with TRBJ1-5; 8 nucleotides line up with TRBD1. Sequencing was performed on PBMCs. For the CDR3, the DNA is TGCAGTGCTTCCCCAACAGGGGGGGATCAGCCCCAGCATTTT. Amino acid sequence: CSASPTGGDQPQHF.